These T cell receptor beta chains were read from a single sample in a study of shared clonotypes between healthy human individuals. The assay was immunoSEQ multiplex PCR, and TCRdb's table has in-frame clones only and misses some. The data hold 850,000 to 1,200,000 clones, with approximately 68% observed a single time. The specimen sequenced was memory CD4+ T cells sorted from blood. The receptor set was obtained from a man aged 18 to 30 in good health. The CDR3 runs from the conserved cysteine through the conserved F or W. The D gene is left open where the match is weak. Clone size is not always given. Where it is, it says once, few, many or a class for expanded clones.

TRBJ2-1 - TRBV25-1 TRBD2 15 CASSATSGVYNEQFF TGTGCCAGCAGTGCTACTAGCGGGGTATACAATGAGCAGTTCTTC
TRBJ2-1 - TRBV11-3 - 15 CASSLGRGSYNEQFF TGTGCCAGCAGCTTAGGGAGGGGCTCCTACAATGAGCAGTTCTTC
TRBJ2-3 few TRBV4-2 TRBD2 15 CASSQIAGIADTQYF TGTGCCAGCAGCCAAATAGCGGGGATTGCAGATACGCAGTATTTT
TRBJ2-5 - TRBV9 TRBD1 15 CASSVGDRDRETQYF TGTGCCAGCAGCGTAGGGGACAGGGATCGAGAGACCCAGTACTTC
TRBJ2-3 - TRBV6-1 TRBD2 16 CASSERLAGASDTQYF TGTGCCAGCAGTGAAAGACTAGCGGGAGCATCAGATACGCAGTATTTT
TRBJ1-1 - TRBV5-1 - 14 CASSLAGVHTEAFF TGCGCCAGCAGCTTGGCCGGGGTTCACACTGAAGCTTTCTTT
TRBJ2-7 once TRBV6-5 TRBD1 14 CASRPGQGSYEQYF TGTGCCAGCAGGCCGGGACAGGGATCCTACGAGCAGTACTTC
TRBJ2-3 - TRBV5-1 TRBD1 16 CASSLAGTGGTDTQYF TGCGCCAGCAGCTTGGCCGGGACAGGGGGCACAGATACGCAGTATTTT
TRBJ2-4 - TRBV4-1 - 15 CASSQDYPQPLPQYF TGCGCCAGCAGCCAAGATTACCCCCAACCTTTACCTCAGTACTTC
TRBJ1-2 - TRBV19 - 13 CASSIAAAGGYTF TGTGCCAGTAGTATAGCGGCGGCGGGAGGCTACACCTTC
TRBJ2-6 - TRBV10-3 - 17 CAISESTTGSGANVLTF TGTGCCATCAGTGAGTCAACAACAGGCTCTGGGGCCAACGTCCTGACTTTC
TRBJ2-3 - TRBV7-2 TRBD2 16 CASSTRLAGSTDTQYF TGTGCCAGCAGCACCCGACTAGCGGGATCCACAGATACGCAGTATTTT
TRBJ2-5 - TRBV28 TRBD1 17 CASSLGIKGGQQETQYF TGTGCCAGCAGTTTGGGGATCAAAGGGGGCCAACAAGAGACCCAGTACTTC
TRBJ1-1 - TRBV6-6 TRBD1 15 CASSQILGTGEGAFF TGTGCCAGCAGTCAGATATTAGGGACAGGGGAGGGAGCTTTCTTT
TRBJ1-5 - TRBV9 - 14 CASSVGQGNQPQHF TGTGCCAGCAGCGTAGGGCAGGGAAATCAGCCCCAGCATTTT
TRBJ2-3 - TRBV21-1 - 17 CASSQKTGDTSTDTQYF TGTGCCAGCAGCCAGAAGACAGGGGATACTAGCACAGATACGCAGTATTTT
TRBJ2-3 many TRBV30 - 14 CAWSVGLGTDTQYF TGTGCCTGGAGTGTAGGACTTGGCACAGATACGCAGTATTTT
TRBJ2-7 - TRBV28 - 13 CASSFTGPYEQYF TGTGCCAGCAGTTTTACCGGTCCCTACGAGCAGTACTTC
TRBJ2-3 once TRBV21-1 - 17 CASSFRQPTSSTDTQYF TGTGCCAGCAGCTTCCGACAGCCCACGTCGAGCACAGATACGCAGTATTTT
TRBJ2-1 - TRBV30 - 11 CASAPNNEQFF TGTGCCTCCGCCCCGAACAATGAGCAGTTCTTC
TRBJ2-7 many TRBV25-1 - 14 CAPISVGFPYEQYF TGTGCCCCGATTAGCGTGGGCTTTCCCTACGAGCAGTACTTC
TRBJ2-2 - TRBV28 TRBD2 16 CASRTRGALNTGELFF TGTGCCAGCAGGACGCGGGGGGCCCTGAACACCGGGGAGCTGTTTTTT
TRBJ1-2 - TRBV4-3 - 16 CASSQDVGGRGYGYTF TGCGCCAGCAGCCAAGACGTAGGGGGACGGGGCTATGGCTACACCTTC
TRBJ2-5 - TRBV7-2 TRBD1 16 CASSLDLQGERKTQYF TGTGCCAGCAGCTTAGACCTGCAGGGGGAAAGGAAGACCCAGTACTTC
TRBJ1-1 - TRBV18 - 11 CASSSLAEAFF TGTGCCAGCTCATCTTTGGCTGAAGCTTTCTTT
TRBJ1-3 - TRBV30 - 15 CAWSTDGTSGNTIYF TGTGCCTGGAGCACGGATGGGACATCTGGAAACACCATATATTTT
TRBJ2-1 - TRBV6-5 TRBD2 14 CATTPSGFYNEQFF TGTGCCACCACCCCTAGCGGGTTTTACAATGAGCAGTTCTTC
TRBJ1-1 - TRBV19 TRBD1 15 CASSIPQGAGTEAFF TGTGCCAGTAGTATTCCTCAGGGGGCTGGCACTGAAGCTTTCTTT
TRBJ2-7 few TRBV5-6 TRBD1 16 CASSSYRDRASYEQYF TGTGCCAGCAGTTCGTACCGGGACAGGGCCTCCTACGAGCAGTACTTC
TRBJ2-7 - TRBV5-6 - 16 CASSLYTGTETYEQYF TGTGCCAGCAGCCTTTATACCGGGACGGAGACCTACGAGCAGTACTTC
TRBJ2-3 - TRBV30 - 15 CAWSIQGGRSDTQYF TGTGCCTGGAGTATCCAGGGGGGGCGCTCAGATACGCAGTATTTT
TRBJ2-5 - TRBV28 TRBD1 15 CASSASGQGQETQYF TGTGCCAGCAGTGCCTCGGGACAGGGCCAAGAGACCCAGTACTTC
TRBJ2-4 many TRBV10-3 - 15 CAISESPSAADIQYF TGTGCCATCAGTGAGTCGCCTAGCGCGGCGGACATTCAGTACTTC
TRBJ1-1 few TRBV2 TRBD1 14 CASSPQGADTEAFF TGTGCCAGCAGTCCACAGGGGGCGGACACTGAAGCTTTCTTT
TRBJ1-2 - TRBV6-1 - 14 CASSEEGGRGGYTF TGTGCCAGCAGTGAAGAAGGAGGGAGGGGCGGCTACACCTTC
TRBJ2-5 many TRBV5-1 TRBD2 17 CASSLEGLVGHQETQYF TGCGCCAGCAGCTTGGAGGGACTAGTGGGACACCAAGAGACCCAGTACTTC
TRBJ1-1 - TRBV7-2 - 15 CASSLVSGMNTEAFF TGTGCCAGCAGCTTAGTATCAGGGATGAACACTGAAGCTTTCTTT